Shown below are 17 T cell receptor delta chains from a single sample sequenced in a study of Vδ1+ human thymocytes (dated by TCRdb to between 2018 and 2020). Overall results and qualifications from the work: Thymic TRG and TRD repertoires appeared highly polyclonal with Gaussian CDR3 length distributions, unlike oligoclonal peripheral blood repertoires.

The sample was run on an Illumina MiSeq. RNA was extracted with the RNeasy mini kit and reverse transcribed using Superscript III. CDR3 amplicons were produced by multiplex PCR using pooled V-gene forward primers and a constant-region reverse primer with Illumina adaptor overhangs. Via CATT, TCRdb reprocessed the public reads, and rows with identical DNA were then joined. This sample has 50,000 to 60,000 delta-chain clones in its table, and roughly 15% of those were observed once. The ten top clones hold around 0.37% of the sample. No antigens are known for them. Sequencing was performed on Vdelta1+ gamma-delta thymocytes from the thymus. Taken with the paper, the label for cell subset or site translates to: FACS-sorted CD3+ TCRalphabeta- TCRVdelta1+ TCRVdelta2- thymocytes. These receptors were taken from a girl younger than two who had congenital heart surgery.

This clone was detected ten times or more. The V and J genes are TRAV29/DV5 and TRDJ1; D perhaps matches TRDD3 (5 bases). This CDR3 contains 18 residues. Trimming took off 1 base at V and 0 bases at J, with 22 bases between the two ends. CDR1 is NSMFDY, CDR2 ISSIKDK, per germline. CDR3 nucleotides: TGTGCAGCAAGCCGTTCCGGGGGCCCATCGTTTAACACCGATAAACTCATCTTT. Protein: CAASRSGGPSFNTDKLIF.

The rearrangement links TRDV1 to TRDJ1, with TRDD3 matching 9 bases. After removal of 2 bases from V and 1 base from J, the junction contained 20 bases not matched to a gene. Germline V gene data show CDR1 as TSWWSYY and CDR2 as QGS. This CDR3 contains 21 residues. The CDR3 region has the DNA TGTGCTCTTGGGGAAAGGGCTACTTGGGGGGGGATACCCAATAGCACCGATAAACTCATCTTT. Translating gives CALGERATWGGIPNSTDKLIF.

The chain couples TRDV1 to TRDJ1; 8 bases align to TRDD3. V dropped 1 base and J dropped 1; count of bases not matched to a gene: 26. The germline V gene encodes CDR1 TSWWSYY and CDR2 QGS. This CDR3 region has 23 residues. This chain's CDR3 is CALGEHLYVPLTGGYLPTDKLIF. As DNA, the CDR3 is TGTGCTCTTGGGGAACACCTCTACGTCCCACTTACTGGGGGGTACCTCCCCACCGATAAACTCATCTTT.

This clone occurred a few times. The chain carries TRDV1 and TRDJ1; D may match TRDD2 or TRDD3 (9 bases each). V was pared by 6 bases and J by 0 bases, with 38 bases between. The CDR3 length is 23 residues. Germline V gene lookup returns CDR1 TSWWSYY and CDR2 QGS. This CDR3 reads CALGPPWPSYVDWGKPYTDKLIF. In DNA, the CDR3 is TGTGCTCTTGGTCCCCCTTGGCCTTCCTACGTAGACTGGGGGAAACCGTACACCGATAAACTCATCTTT.

This clone turned up a few times. This chain connects TRDV2 to TRDJ1, with 10 positions matching TRDD3. Germline V gene data show CDR1 as GEAIGNYY and CDR2 as EKD. V lost 7 bases to trimming and J lost 0 bases; unmatched junction nucleotides: 13. This CDR3 comprises 17 residues. The chain's CDR3 is CAWPYWGMSPNTDKLIF. CDR3 bases: TGTGCCTGGCCTTACTGGGGGATGAGTCCTAACACCGATAAACTCATCTTT.

The chain carries TRDV1 and TRDJ1; D is ambiguous. The germline V gene has CDR1 TSWWSYY and CDR2 QGS. V lost 6 bases and J 4 bases, leaving 30 bases between the germline ends. The CDR3 is made up of 19 amino acids. The CDR3 coding sequence is TGTGCTCTTGGAGAAGACGTGTCCGGACCGTACCGGGGTATCGATAAACTCATCTTT. This sequence encodes CALGEDVSGPYRGIDKLIF.

As concerns this clone: Sequence at one end of the junction differs from germline and may be a read error. V gene TRDV1 combines with J gene TRDJ1; tentatively, D is TRDD2 or TRDD3 (5 bases each). The CDR3 has 20 residues. Germline assignment: CDR1 TSWWSYY and CDR2 QGS. The CDR3 nucleotides are TGTTCTCTTGGGGAGCTCTTTCCGCAACCTACTGTGGACTACACCGATAAACTCATCTTT. Amino acid sequence: CSLGELFPQPTVDYTDKLIF.

This clone has more than one count but fewer than ten. The rearrangement uses TRDV1 and TRDJ1; TRDD3 might be the D (6 bases). V dropped 5 bases and J dropped 1 base, with 26 bases sitting between them. From germline, CDR1 is TSWWSYY and CDR2 QGS. The CDR3 is made up of 19 amino acids. This chain's CDR3 is CALGNKKGTGGGLTDKLIF. The CDR3 coding sequence is TGTGCTCTTGGGAATAAAAAAGGCACGGGTGGGGGCCTCACCGATAAACTCATCTTT.

This clone was observed a handful of times. The rearrangement uses TRDV1 and TRDJ1; TRDD3 matches 9 bases. Germline CDR1 reads TSWWSYY; CDR2 reads QGS. The V gene end was trimmed by 2 bases and the J gene end by 0 bases; junction bases not matched to a gene: 10. CDR3 length equals 18 residues. The CDR3 loop is CALGERYSGGYNTDKLIF. CDR3 DNA sequence: TGTGCTCTTGGGGAAAGGTACTCCGGGGGATACAACACCGATAAACTCATCTTT.

The chain has TRDV1 and TRDJ1; TRDD3 matches 8 bases. The CDR3 runs to 23 residues. Germline V gene sequence: CDR1 TSWWSYY, CDR2 QGS. V shed 2 bases, J shed 1 base, and the junction held 27 bases outside the gene matches. CDR3 in amino acids: CALGEGSNSGIRFIRGVTDKLIF. CDR3 nucleotides: TGTGCTCTTGGGGAAGGGAGTAACTCTGGGATACGCTTTATACGCGGAGTCACCGATAAACTCATCTTT.

The chain uses TRDV1 and TRDJ1; 8 bases align to TRDD3. CDR1 TSWWSYY and CDR2 QGS come from the germline V gene. V dropped 2 bases and J dropped 3; count of bases not matched to a gene: 11. The CDR3 runs 17 residues. DNA for the CDR3: TGTGCTCTTGGGGAAAGGTTGCGACGGGGATACCCCGATAAACTCATCTTT. Translation: CALGERLRRGYPDKLIF.

The rearrangement links TRAV29/DV5 to TRDJ1; 9 bases line up with TRDD2. The CDR3 covers 22 residues. Germline V gives CDR1 NSMFDY, CDR2 ISSIKDK. V lost 2 bases, J lost 2 bases, and 28 bases stayed unmatched. CDR3 sequence reads: CAASDVLGLPTCGESRTDKLIF. The CDR3 region has the DNA TGTGCAGCAAGTGATGTTCTAGGCCTTCCTACCTGTGGGGAGTCGCGGACCGATAAACTCATCTTT.

The gene calls are TRDV1 and TRDJ1; 8 bases agree with TRDD3. There are 18 residues in the CDR3. Trimming took 3 bases from V and 0 from J; bases not matched to a gene: 12. CDR1 is TSWWSYY, CDR2 QGS, per germline. This chain's CDR3 is CALGDSSYWGDYTDKLIF. CDR3 sequence (DNA): TGTGCTCTTGGGGACTCCTCGTACTGGGGGGACTACACCGATAAACTCATCTTT.

The V gene is TRDV1, the J gene TRDJ1; D call uncertain. Germline CDR1 reads TSWWSYY; CDR2 reads QGS. Trimming stripped 5 bases from V and 2 bases from J, with 21 bases between. This CDR3 has 17 residues. The CDR3 loop reads CALGRGKHWSWTDKLIF. In DNA, the CDR3 is TGTGCTCTTGGGAGGGGTAAGCATTGGAGTTGGACCGATAAACTCATCTTT.

V is TRAV29/DV5 and J is TRDJ1, with a weak D call TRDD2 (6 bases). The germline V gene has CDR1 NSMFDY and CDR2 ISSIKDK. Trimming took 1 base from V and 0 from J, leaving 28 bases between them. The CDR3 runs to 20 residues. The CDR3 sequence is CAASPYSYPTDHPYTDKLIF. As DNA, the CDR3 is TGTGCAGCAAGCCCCTATTCTTATCCTACCGATCACCCATACACCGATAAACTCATCTTT.

This clone was counted only a few times. The chain joins TRDV1 to TRDJ1, with 11 bases aligning to TRDD3. The V gene end was trimmed by 2 bases and the J gene end by 0 bases; junction bases not matched to a gene: 35. The length of the CDR3 is 27 residues. Germline V gene sequence: CDR1 TSWWSYY, CDR2 QGS. As DNA, the CDR3 is TGTGCTCTTGGGGAAAAGTCACGCTCCTCCGCCGTACTGACGACTGGGGGATATAGGGGGTACACCGATAAACTCATCTTT. Translated, it gives CALGEKSRSSAVLTTGGYRGYTDKLIF.

The chain carries TRDV1 and TRDJ1; D not certain. Germline CDR1 and CDR2: TSWWSYY and QGS. The V end was cut by 5 bases, the J end by 0 bases, with 13 bases between. This CDR3 region has 15 residues. DNA for the CDR3: TGTGCTCTTGGGTTAGAGCTCCTGTACACCGATAAACTCATCTTT. Translating it yields CALGLELLYTDKLIF.